One and the same sample provided the 2 T cell receptor beta chains below, sequenced in a study of T cell changes during pregnancy in multiple sclerosis. Using immunoSEQ multiplex PCR, the repertoire was profiled, and TCRdb retains in-frame clones only, with some absent. The table shows roughly 30,000 clones, with almost 90% occurring only once. The sample here was CD4+ T cells from peripheral blood mononuclear cells, taken in the first trimester of pregnancy. Receptors were obtained from a female donor in good health, enrolled as a control in a pregnancy study.

The V and J genes are TRBV4-2 and TRBJ2-2; perhaps TRBD2 as D (5 bases). This CDR3 region has 13 residues. From germline, CDR1 is LGHNA and CDR2 YNFKEQ. Trimming left V 1 base short and J 7 bases short, with 7 bases between. The CDR3 sequence: CASSQGERGELFF. DNA for the CDR3: TGTGCCAGCAGCCAAGGGGAGCGCGGGGAGCTGTTTTTT.

The chain combines TRBV25-1 with TRBJ1-2, with 8 nucleotides matching TRBD1. The CDR3 length is 11 residues. Germline V CDR1 and CDR2: MGHDK, SYGVNS. Trimming at V came to 10 bases and at J to 6 bases, leaving 4 bases not matched to a gene. CDR3 DNA: TGTGCCACCTCAGGGGGCGATGGCTACACCTTC. Encoded protein: CATSGGDGYTF.